These T cell receptor beta chains were read from a single sample in a study of untreated major depressive disorder. TCRdb keeps only in-frame clones here, not all; method: immunoSEQ multiplex PCR. The sample yields 20,000 to 25,000 clones, roughly 89% seen once. Sequencing was done on a sample of CD4+ T cells from PBMCs. The origin of the receptors is a woman between 40 and 50 years old in good health. Both conserved end residues are part of each CDR3. D genes are given only for firm matches.

CASREGGRSSQYF	TGTGCCAGCCGGGAGGGGGGGAGGAGCTCGCAGTATTTT	TRBD2	TRBV27	TRBJ2-3
CASSLGLRDTEAFF	TGTGCCAGCAGCTTGGGGCTTAGGGACACTGAAGCTTTCTTT	-	TRBV11-2	TRBJ1-1
CASSFRGEGPGWDGEKLFF	TGCGCCAGCAGCTTCCGGGGAGAGGGACCGGGATGGGATGGAGAAAAACTGTTTTTT	-	TRBV5-1	TRBJ1-4
CSVDDRGDYGYTF	TGCAGCGTAGACGACAGGGGCGACTATGGCTACACCTTC	TRBD1	TRBV29-1	TRBJ1-2
CAIRDRASSEAFF	TGTGCCATCAGGGACAGGGCTTCTTCTGAAGCTTTCTTT	TRBD1	TRBV10-3	TRBJ1-1
CAISGSGTGTTGELFF	TGTGCCATCAGCGGATCCGGGACAGGGACCACCGGGGAGCTGTTTTTT	TRBD1	TRBV10-3	TRBJ2-2
CASSPTVDPSDEQFF	TGCGCCAGCAGCCCGACTGTGGACCCTTCGGATGAGCAGTTCTTC	-	TRBV4-1	TRBJ2-1
CASSLSWGDEQFF	TGTGCCAGCAGCTTAAGTTGGGGAGATGAGCAGTTCTTC	-	TRBV11-3	TRBJ2-1
CASSETSFSFSGELFF	TGTGCCAGCAGTGAGACTAGCTTCTCCTTTTCCGGGGAGCTGTTTTTT	TRBD2	TRBV27	TRBJ2-2
CSVELALKGEQFF	TGCAGCGTTGAACTAGCGCTTAAGGGGGAGCAGTTCTTC	-	TRBV29-1	TRBJ2-1
CASSPEDANIQYF	TGTGCCAGCAGCCCAGAGGATGCAAACATTCAGTACTTC	-	TRBV16	TRBJ2-4
CASSTSRLAGTNEQFF	TGTGCCAGCAGCACTAGCCGCCTAGCGGGTACGAATGAGCAGTTCTTC	TRBD2	TRBV5-4	TRBJ2-1
CASEPGPQGGEQYF	TGCGCCAGCGAACCCGGGCCCCAGGGGGGCGAGCAGTACTTC	-	TRBV5-1	TRBJ2-7
CASSQGGTVAGELFF	TGCGCCAGCAGCCAAGGAGGGACAGTCGCCGGGGAGCTGTTTTTT	TRBD1	TRBV4-3	TRBJ2-2
CASSPTYHQRESNEQYF	TGTGCCAGCAGCCCGACCTACCACCAGCGGGAGTCCAACGAGCAGTACTTC	TRBD2	TRBV9	TRBJ2-7
CASSETRDSGAGELFF	TGTGCCAGCAGTGAAACCCGGGACTCAGGGGCCGGGGAGCTGTTTTTT	-	TRBV2	TRBJ2-2
CASSSTGTGVFNEQFF	TGCGCCAGCAGTTCGACCGGGACAGGCGTTTTCAATGAGCAGTTCTTC	TRBD1	TRBV4-1	TRBJ2-1
CASSTRQGWGNEQFF	TGTGCCAGCAGCACCCGACAGGGATGGGGCAATGAGCAGTTCTTC	TRBD1	TRBV7-2	TRBJ2-1
CASSSYNPTEYYGYTF	TGTGCCAGCAGTTCGTACAACCCGACAGAGTATTATGGCTACACCTTC	-	TRBV28	TRBJ1-2
CASSLAAGELFF	TGTGCCAGCAGCTTAGCGGCCGGGGAGCTGTTTTTT	-	TRBV7-9	TRBJ2-2
CASSQDAGLAGGTQYF	TGTGCCAGCAGCCAAGACGCTGGGCTAGCGGGGGGGACCCAGTACTTC	TRBD2	TRBV4-2	TRBJ2-5